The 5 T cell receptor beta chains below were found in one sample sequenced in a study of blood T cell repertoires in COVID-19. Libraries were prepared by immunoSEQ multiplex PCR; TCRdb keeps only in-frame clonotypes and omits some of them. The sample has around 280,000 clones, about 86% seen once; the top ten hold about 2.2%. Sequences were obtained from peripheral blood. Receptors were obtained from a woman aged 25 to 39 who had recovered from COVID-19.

The CDR3 region has the DNA TGTGCCAGCAGCCTGAGCCCCGCGACAGCTCGTCAGCCCCAGCATTTT. It yields the protein CASSLSPATARQPQHF. This chain links TRBV7-2 with TRBJ1-5, with D possibly matching TRBD1 (5 bases). The germline V and J ends were trimmed by 5 bases and 6 bases, with 20 bases remaining between them. Germline-derived CDR1 and CDR2 are SGHTA and FQGNSA. This CDR3 spans 16 amino acids.

The CDR3 here is CASSSGGSDIQYF. CDR3 in DNA: TGTGCCAGCAGTTCAGGGGGCTCCGACATTCAGTACTTC. This chain uses TRBV28 with TRBJ2-4, with 8 nucleotides matching TRBD1. This CDR3 has 13 residues. Germline V CDR1 and CDR2: MDHEN, SYDVKM. After removal of 4 bases from V and 8 bases from J, the junction contained 4 bases not matched to a gene.

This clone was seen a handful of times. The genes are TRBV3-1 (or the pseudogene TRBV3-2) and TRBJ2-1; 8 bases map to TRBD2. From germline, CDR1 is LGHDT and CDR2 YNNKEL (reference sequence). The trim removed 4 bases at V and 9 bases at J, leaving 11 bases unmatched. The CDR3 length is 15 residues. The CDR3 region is CASSLRAGAPGEQFF. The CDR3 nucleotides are TGTGCCAGCAGCCTGAGAGCGGGGGCCCCTGGTGAGCAGTTCTTC.

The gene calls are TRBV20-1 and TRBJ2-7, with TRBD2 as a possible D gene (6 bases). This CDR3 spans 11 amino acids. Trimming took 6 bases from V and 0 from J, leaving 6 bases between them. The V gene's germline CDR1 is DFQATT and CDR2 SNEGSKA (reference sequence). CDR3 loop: CSAGSSYEQYF. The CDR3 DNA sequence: TGCAGTGCCGGGAGCTCCTACGAGCAGTACTTC.

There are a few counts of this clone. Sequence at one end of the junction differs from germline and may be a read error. This CDR3 reads CASSSNGATGELFF. CDR3 nucleotide sequence: TGTGCTAGCAGCTCAAATGGGGCTACTGGGGAGCTGTTTTTT. This chain joins TRBV7-7 and TRBJ2-2; maybe TRBD1 (5 bases). Germline V gene lookup returns CDR1 SSHAT and CDR2 FNYEAQ (reference sequence). This CDR3 spans 14 amino acids.